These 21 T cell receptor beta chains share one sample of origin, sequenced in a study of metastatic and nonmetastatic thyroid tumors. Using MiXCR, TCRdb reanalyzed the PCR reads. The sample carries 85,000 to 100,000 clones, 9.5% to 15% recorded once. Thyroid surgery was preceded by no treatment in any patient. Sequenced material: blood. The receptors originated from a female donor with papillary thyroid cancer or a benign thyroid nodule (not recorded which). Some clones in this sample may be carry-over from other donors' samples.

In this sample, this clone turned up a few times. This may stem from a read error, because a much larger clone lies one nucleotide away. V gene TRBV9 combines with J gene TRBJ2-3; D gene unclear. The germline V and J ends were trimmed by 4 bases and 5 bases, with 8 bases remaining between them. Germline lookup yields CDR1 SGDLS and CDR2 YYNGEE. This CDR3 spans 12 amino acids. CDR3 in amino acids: CASSPAKDTQYF. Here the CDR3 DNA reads TGTGCCAGCAGCCCAGCTAAAGATACGCAGTATTTT.

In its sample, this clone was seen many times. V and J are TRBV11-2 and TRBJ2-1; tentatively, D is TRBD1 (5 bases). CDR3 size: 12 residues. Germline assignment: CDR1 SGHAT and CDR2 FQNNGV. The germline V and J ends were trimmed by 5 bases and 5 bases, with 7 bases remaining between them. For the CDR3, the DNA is TGTGCCAGCAGCGAACAGGACAATGAGCAGTTCTTC. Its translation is CASSEQDNEQFF.

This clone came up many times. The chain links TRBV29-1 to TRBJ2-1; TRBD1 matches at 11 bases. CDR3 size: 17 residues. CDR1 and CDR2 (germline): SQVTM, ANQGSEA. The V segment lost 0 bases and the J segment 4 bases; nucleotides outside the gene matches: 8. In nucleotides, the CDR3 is TGCAGCGTTGAAGATCCCTTTGGGACAGGGGGTTACAATGAGCAGTTCTTC. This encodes CSVEDPFGTGGYNEQFF.

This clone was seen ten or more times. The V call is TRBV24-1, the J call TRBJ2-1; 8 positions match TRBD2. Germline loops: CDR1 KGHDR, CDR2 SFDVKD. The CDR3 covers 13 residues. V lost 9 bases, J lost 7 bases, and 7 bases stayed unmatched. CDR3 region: CATSGLALNEQFF. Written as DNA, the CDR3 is TGTGCCACCTCAGGACTAGCATTGAATGAGCAGTTCTTC.

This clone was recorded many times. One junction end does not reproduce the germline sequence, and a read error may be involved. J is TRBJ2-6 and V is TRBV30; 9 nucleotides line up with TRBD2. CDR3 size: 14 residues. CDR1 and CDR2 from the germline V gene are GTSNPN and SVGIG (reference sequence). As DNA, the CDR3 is TGCGGAAGCGGGGGGAGATCTGGGGCCAACGTCCTGACTTTC. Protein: CGSGGRSGANVLTF.

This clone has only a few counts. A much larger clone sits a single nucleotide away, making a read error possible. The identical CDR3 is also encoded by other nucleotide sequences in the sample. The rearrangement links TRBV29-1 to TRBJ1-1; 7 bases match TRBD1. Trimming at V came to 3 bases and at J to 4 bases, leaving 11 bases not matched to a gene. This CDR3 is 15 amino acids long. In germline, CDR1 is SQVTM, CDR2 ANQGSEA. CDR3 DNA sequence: TGCAGCGTTGAGGGGGCAGGGGGATTCGGCACTGAAGCTTTCTTT. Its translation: CSVEGAGGFGTEAFF.

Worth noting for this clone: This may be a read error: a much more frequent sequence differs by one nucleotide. The CDR3 region has the DNA TGTGCCAGCAGCCTCGCACAGGGTGTGGACGAGCAGTACTTC. Translating it yields CASSLAQGVDEQYF. The chain employs TRBV5-4 and TRBJ2-7, with a tentative D call TRBD1 (6 bases). Trimming cost V 4 bases and J 5 bases, with 16 bases left between them. The germline V gene has CDR1 SGHNT and CDR2 YYREEE (reference sequence). The CDR3 runs to 14 residues.

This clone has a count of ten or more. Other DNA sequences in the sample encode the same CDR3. The CDR3 sequence: CASSRGPGGKNIQYF. CDR3 DNA: TGTGCCAGCAGTCGGGGGCCGGGGGGCAAAAACATTCAGTACTTC. The V call is TRBV28, the J call TRBJ2-4, with a tentative D call TRBD2 (7 bases). Trimming left V 5 bases short and J 3 bases short, with 14 bases between. Germline CDR1 reads MDHEN; CDR2 reads SYDVKM. The CDR3 is 15 amino acids.

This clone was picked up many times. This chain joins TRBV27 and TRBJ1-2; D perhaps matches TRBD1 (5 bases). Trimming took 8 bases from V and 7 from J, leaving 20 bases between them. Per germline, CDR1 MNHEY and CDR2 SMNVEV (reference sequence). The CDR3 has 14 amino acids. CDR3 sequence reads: CASPFDRTRFGYTF. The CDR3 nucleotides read TGTGCCAGCCCGTTTGACAGAACACGCTTTGGCTACACCTTC.

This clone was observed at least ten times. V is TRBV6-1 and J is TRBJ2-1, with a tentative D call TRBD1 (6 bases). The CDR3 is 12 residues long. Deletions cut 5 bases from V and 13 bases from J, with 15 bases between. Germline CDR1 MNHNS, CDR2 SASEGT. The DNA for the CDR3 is TGTGCCAGCAGTCCATTCGCCGGGACACAGTTCTTC. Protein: CASSPFAGTQFF.

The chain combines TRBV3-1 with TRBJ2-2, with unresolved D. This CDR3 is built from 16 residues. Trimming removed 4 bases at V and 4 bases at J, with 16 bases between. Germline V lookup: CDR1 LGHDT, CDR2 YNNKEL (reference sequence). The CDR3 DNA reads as TGTGCCAGCAGCCCTCTGACCCGGCCCCCCACCGGGGAGCTGTTTTTT. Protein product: CASSPLTRPPTGELFF.

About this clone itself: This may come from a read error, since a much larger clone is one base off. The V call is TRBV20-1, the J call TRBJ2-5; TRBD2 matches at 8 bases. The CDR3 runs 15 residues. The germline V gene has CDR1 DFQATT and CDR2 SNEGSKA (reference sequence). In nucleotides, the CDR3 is TGCAGTGCTAGTACTCTAGCGGGCCGGCAAGGGACCCAGTACTTC. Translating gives CSASTLAGRQGTQYF.

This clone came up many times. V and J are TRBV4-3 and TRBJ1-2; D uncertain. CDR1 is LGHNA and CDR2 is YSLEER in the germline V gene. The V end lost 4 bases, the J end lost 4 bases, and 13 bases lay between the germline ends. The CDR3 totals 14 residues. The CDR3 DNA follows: TGCGCCAGCAGCCGATCGGTGGACCTCTATGGCTACACCTTC. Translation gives CASSRSVDLYGYTF.

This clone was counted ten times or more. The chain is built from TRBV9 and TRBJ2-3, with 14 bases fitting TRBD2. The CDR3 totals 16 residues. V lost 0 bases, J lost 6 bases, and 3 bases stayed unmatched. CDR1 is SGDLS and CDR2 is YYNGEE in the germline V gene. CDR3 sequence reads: CASSVGTSGRMDTQYF. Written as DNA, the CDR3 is TGTGCCAGCAGCGTAGGGACTAGCGGGAGGATGGATACGCAGTATTTT.

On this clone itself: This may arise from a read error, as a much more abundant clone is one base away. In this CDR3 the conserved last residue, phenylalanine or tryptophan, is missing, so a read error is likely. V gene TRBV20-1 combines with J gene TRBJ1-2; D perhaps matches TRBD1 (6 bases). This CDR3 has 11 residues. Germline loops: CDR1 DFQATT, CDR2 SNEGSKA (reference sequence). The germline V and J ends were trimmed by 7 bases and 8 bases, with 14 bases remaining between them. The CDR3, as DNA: TGCAGTGGACAGCCTGGACAGGGCTACACCTTA. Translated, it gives CSGQPGQGYTL.

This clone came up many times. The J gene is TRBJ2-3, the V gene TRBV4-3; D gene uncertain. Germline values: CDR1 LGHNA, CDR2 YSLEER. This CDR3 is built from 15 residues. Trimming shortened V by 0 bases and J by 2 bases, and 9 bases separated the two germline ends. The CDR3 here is CASSQEARATDTQYF. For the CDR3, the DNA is TGCGCCAGCAGCCAAGAAGCCCGGGCCACAGATACGCAGTATTTT.

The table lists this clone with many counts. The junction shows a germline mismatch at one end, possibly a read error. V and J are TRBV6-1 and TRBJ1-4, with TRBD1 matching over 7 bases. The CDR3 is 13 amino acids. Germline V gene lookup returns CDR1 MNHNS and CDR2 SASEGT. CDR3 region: CATPNRGVVKLLF. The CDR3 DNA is TGTGCCACCCCGAACAGGGGCGTAGTAAAACTGCTTTTT.

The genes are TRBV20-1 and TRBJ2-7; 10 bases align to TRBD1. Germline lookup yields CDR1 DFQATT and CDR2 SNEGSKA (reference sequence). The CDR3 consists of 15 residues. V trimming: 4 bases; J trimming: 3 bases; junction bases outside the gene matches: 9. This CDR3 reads CSAMPPGTGDYEQYF. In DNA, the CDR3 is TGCAGTGCTATGCCCCCCGGGACAGGGGACTACGAGCAGTACTTC.

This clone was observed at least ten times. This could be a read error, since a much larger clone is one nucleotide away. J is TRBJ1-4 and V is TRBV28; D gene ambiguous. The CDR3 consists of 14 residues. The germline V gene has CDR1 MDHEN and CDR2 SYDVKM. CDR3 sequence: CVSSSFRVWEKLFF. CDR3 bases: TGTGTCAGCAGCTCCTTTCGTGTCTGGGAAAAACTGTTTTTT. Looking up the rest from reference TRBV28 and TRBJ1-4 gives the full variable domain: DVKVTQSSRYLVKRTGEKVFLECVQDMDHENMFWYRQDPGLGLRLIYFSYDVKMKEKGDIPEGYSVSREKKERFSLILESASTNQTSMYLCVSSSFRVWEKLFFGSGTQLSVL.

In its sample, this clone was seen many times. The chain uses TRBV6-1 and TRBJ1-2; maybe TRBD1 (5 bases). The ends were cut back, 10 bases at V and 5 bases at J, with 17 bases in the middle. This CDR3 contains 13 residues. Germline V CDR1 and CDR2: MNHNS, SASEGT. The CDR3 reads CATSHGTSYGYTF. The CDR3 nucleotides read TGTGCCACATCCCACGGGACCTCATATGGCTACACCTTC.

The CDR3 loop is CSARQGGSGNTIYF. Here the CDR3 DNA reads TGCAGTGCTCGACAGGGTGGCTCTGGAAACACCATATATTTT. The chain carries TRBV20-1 and TRBJ1-3; TRBD1 agrees at 7 bases. In germline, CDR1 is DFQATT, CDR2 SNEGSKA (reference sequence). V lost 5 bases to trimming and J lost 0 bases; unmatched junction nucleotides: 4. This CDR3 contains 14 residues.